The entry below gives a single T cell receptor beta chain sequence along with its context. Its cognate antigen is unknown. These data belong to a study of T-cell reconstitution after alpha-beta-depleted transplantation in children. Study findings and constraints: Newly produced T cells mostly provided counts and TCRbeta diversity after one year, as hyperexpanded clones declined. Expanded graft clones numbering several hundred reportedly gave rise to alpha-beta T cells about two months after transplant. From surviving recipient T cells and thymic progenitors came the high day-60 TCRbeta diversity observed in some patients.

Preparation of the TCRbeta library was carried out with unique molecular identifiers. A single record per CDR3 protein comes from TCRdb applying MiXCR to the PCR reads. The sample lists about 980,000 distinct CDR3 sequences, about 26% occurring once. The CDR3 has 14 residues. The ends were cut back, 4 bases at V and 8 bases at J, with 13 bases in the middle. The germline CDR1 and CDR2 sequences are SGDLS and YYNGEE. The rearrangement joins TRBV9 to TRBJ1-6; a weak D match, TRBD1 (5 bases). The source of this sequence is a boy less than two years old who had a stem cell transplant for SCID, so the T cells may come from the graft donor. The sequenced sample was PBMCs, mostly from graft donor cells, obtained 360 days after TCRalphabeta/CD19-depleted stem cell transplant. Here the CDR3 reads CASSPSGPDSPLHF. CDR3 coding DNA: TGTGCCAGCAGCCCCTCGGGGCCGGATTCACCCCTCCACTTT.